These 32 T cell receptor beta chains originate from one sample sequenced in a study of T cell clones after liver transplantation. The method was immunoSEQ multiplex PCR; TCRdb's version includes in-frame clones alone and lacks a portion of them. The repertoire consists of 50,000 to 70,000 clones, with 70% to 80% occurring once and the leading ten covering less than 3.5%. The material was CD4+ T cells from blood, obtained at the roughly 15-month timepoint. Every receptor here comes from a human patient who received a liver transplant. The T cells may partly be graft donor cells.

A single count supports this clone. This chain joins TRBV30 and TRBJ2-5; 7 bases are shared with TRBD1. J gave up 4 bases and V 1 base, and 9 bases lay outside the gene matches. This CDR3 contains 15 residues. CDR1 is GTSNPN, CDR2 SVGIG, per germline (reference sequence). For the CDR3, the DNA is TGTGCCTGGAGTGCCGGAGTGACAGGGCGAGAGACCCAGTACTTC. Its translation: CAWSAGVTGRETQYF.

This clone occurred a few times. The CDR3 DNA reads TGTGCCACCAGCATTCAGGGTAGGAATGAAAAACTGTTTTTT. The encoded protein is CATSIQGRNEKLFF. The chain has TRBV15 and TRBJ1-4; possibly TRBD1 for D (5 bases). CDR1 and CDR2 (germline): LNHNV, YYDKDF (reference sequence). V dropped 4 bases and J dropped 5 bases, with 11 bases sitting between them. The CDR3 has 14 amino acids. Based on the CDR3 plus reference TRBV15 and TRBJ1-4, the full variable domain is DAMVIQNPRYQVTQFGKPVTLSCSQTLNHNVMYWYQQKSSQAPKLLFHYYDKDFNNEADTPDNFQSRRPNTSFCFLDIRSPGLGDTAMYLCATSIQGRNEKLFFGSGTQLSVL.

The chain recombines TRBV5-4 with TRBJ1-4; 10 positions agree with TRBD1. Germline V gives CDR1 SGHNT, CDR2 YYREEE (reference sequence). The CDR3 runs 15 residues. Trimming took 3 bases from V and 8 from J; bases not matched to a gene: 7. CDR3 residues: CASSSTGGEREKLFF. CDR3 sequence (DNA): TGTGCCAGCAGCTCGACAGGGGGCGAGAGAGAAAAACTGTTTTTT. The complete variable domain, with remaining parts taken from reference TRBV5-4 and TRBJ1-4, reads ETGVTQSPTHLIKTRGQQVTLRCSSQSGHNTVSWYQQALGQGPQFIFQYYREEENGRGNFPPRFSGLQFPNYSSELNVNALELDDSALYLCASSSTGGEREKLFFGSGTQLSVL.

Sample share makes this clone medium-sized. The V call is TRBV11-2, the J call TRBJ2-7; TRBD2 is a possible D gene (6 bases). Germline V CDR1 and CDR2: SGHAT, FQNNGV. This CDR3 has 13 residues. Trimming took 5 bases from V and 6 from J, leaving 14 bases between them. This chain's CDR3 is CASSPGGVGEQYV. The CDR3 DNA reads TGTGCCAGCAGCCCCGGAGGGGTAGGCGAGCAGTACGTC.

This clone has more than one count but fewer than ten. V and J are TRBV9 and TRBJ2-1; D may be TRBD1 (5 bases). CDR1 is SGDLS, CDR2 YYNGEE, per germline. The V gene lost 1 base and the J gene lost 5 bases, with 7 bases spanning the gap. The CDR3 has 13 amino acids. DNA of the CDR3: TGTGCCAGCAGCGTAAGGGGAAACAATGAGCAGTTCTTC. Protein sequence: CASSVRGNNEQFF.

This clone has more than one count but fewer than ten. This rearrangement joins TRBV7-2 to TRBJ2-5, with 12 bases matching TRBD2. The J segment lost 7 bases and the V segment lost 3 bases, leaving 9 bases of the junction unmatched. The CDR3 loop spans 16 amino acids. CDR1 and CDR2 from the germline V gene are SGHTA and FQGNSA. CDR3 sequence reads: CASSFYTSGGTSTQYF. The CDR3 DNA follows: TGTGCCAGCAGCTTCTACACTAGCGGGGGGACCTCGACCCAGTACTTC. The full variable domain, with the rest looked up from reference TRBV7-2 and TRBJ2-5, is GAGVSQSPSNKVTEKGKDVELRCDPISGHTALYWYRQSLGQGLEFLIYFQGNSAPDKSGLPSDRFSAERTGGSVSTLTIQRTQQEDSAVYLCASSFYTSGGTSTQYFGPGTRLLVL.

This clone showed up just a few times. The chain recombines TRBV28 with TRBJ1-6; 7 positions match TRBD1. The CDR3 sequence is 14 residues long. The V segment lost 2 bases and the J segment 5 bases; nucleotides outside the gene matches: 0. The germline V gene encodes CDR1 MDHEN and CDR2 SYDVKM. The DNA of the CDR3 is TGTGCCAGCAGTTTAGACAGGGATAATTCACCCCTCCACTTT. Translation: CASSLDRDNSPLHF.

The chain links TRBV5-8 to TRBJ2-6; TRBD1 matches 10 bases. The CDR3 sequence is 19 residues long. The V segment lost 1 base and the J segment 3 bases; nucleotides outside the gene matches: 10. CDR1 is SGHTS, CDR2 YDEGEE, per germline. The CDR3 DNA sequence: TGTGCCAGCAGCTTGCGGTGGACAGGGGGAGCCTTTGGGGCCAACGTCCTGACTTTC. This translates into CASSLRWTGGAFGANVLTF.

This chain links TRBV4-2 with TRBJ2-5, with 11 bases lining up with TRBD2. The J segment lost 3 bases and the V segment lost 4 bases, leaving 7 bases of the junction unmatched. In germline, CDR1 is LGHNA, CDR2 YNFKEQ. The CDR3 totals 16 residues. In DNA, the CDR3 is TGTGCCAGCAGCCTATTTACTAGCGGGGGAGAAGAGACCCAGTACTTC. Translated: CASSLFTSGGEETQYF.

This clone was picked up a small number of times. The J gene is TRBJ1-3, the V gene TRBV30; the D gene is possibly TRBD1 (6 bases). Germline CDR1 reads GTSNPN; CDR2 reads SVGIG (reference sequence). Trimming took 2 bases from V and 2 from J, leaving 13 bases between them. The CDR3 has 15 amino acids. CDR3: CAWSPLGAAGNTIYF. CDR3 DNA sequence: TGTGCCTGGAGTCCCCTGGGGGCGGCTGGAAACACCATATATTTT. Based on the CDR3 plus reference TRBV30 and TRBJ1-3, the full variable domain is SQTIHQWPATLVQPVGSPLSLECTVEGTSNPNLYWYRQAAGRGLQLLFYSVGIGQISSEVPQNLSASRPQDRQFILSSKKLLLSDSGFYLCAWSPLGAAGNTIYFGEGSWLTVV.

This chain joins TRBV5-6 and TRBJ1-1, with a tentative D call TRBD1 (5 bases). This CDR3 is built from 16 residues. Germline V CDR1 and CDR2: SGHDT, YYEEEE. V lost 0 bases and J lost 7, with 19 bases in between. The CDR3 loop is CASSLGIGQEDNEAFF. CDR3 nucleotides: TGTGCCAGCAGCTTGGGTATAGGGCAAGAGGACAATGAAGCTTTCTTT. Full variable domain (missing parts from reference TRBV5-6 and TRBJ1-1): DAGVTQSPTHLIKTRGQQVTLRCSPKSGHDTVSWYQQALGQGPQFIFQYYEEEERQRGNFPDRFSGHQFPNYSSELNVNALLLGDSALYLCASSLGIGQEDNEAFFGQGTRLTVV.

CDR3 in DNA: TGTGCCAGTACCCCCTCGGGACAGGGGGCGAACTATGGCTACACCTTC. The encoded protein is CASTPSGQGANYGYTF. The gene calls are TRBV19 and TRBJ1-2, with 12 positions matching TRBD1. Unmatched junction bases numbered 8, after V lost 7 bases and J lost 2 bases. Germline values: CDR1 LNHDA, CDR2 SQIVND (reference sequence). The CDR3 contains 16 residues.

This clone was seen only a few times. V usage is TRBV30 and J usage is TRBJ1-1; possible D gene TRBD1, 5 bases. This CDR3 region has 11 residues. Germline V gives CDR1 GTSNPN, CDR2 SVGIG (reference sequence). Trimming pared 2 bases from V and 5 bases from J, leaving 6 bases between. The CDR3 bases are TGTGCCTGGAGTAGGGGAACTGAAGCTTTCTTT. Translated: CAWSRGTEAFF. The whole variable domain, filled in from reference TRBV30 and TRBJ1-1, reads SQTIHQWPATLVQPVGSPLSLECTVEGTSNPNLYWYRQAAGRGLQLLFYSVGIGQISSEVPQNLSASRPQDRQFILSSKKLLLSDSGFYLCAWSRGTEAFFGQGTRLTVV.

This rearrangement joins TRBV2 to TRBJ1-2; 10 bases are shared with TRBD1. The germline V gene has CDR1 SNHLY and CDR2 FYNNEI. V gave up 10 bases and J gave up 2 bases; unmatched junction bases: 7. CDR3 length: 14 amino acids. CDR3 nucleotide sequence: TGTGCCAAACTACCGGGACAGGGGAACTATGGCTACACCTTC. Translated, it gives CAKLPGQGNYGYTF.

This clone was detected once. The chain combines TRBV29-1 with TRBJ2-2; 14 nucleotides match TRBD2. V lost 0 bases, J lost 5 bases, and 11 bases stayed unmatched. The CDR3 is made up of 19 amino acids. Looked up from germline, CDR1 is SQVTM and CDR2 is ANQGSEA. In DNA, the CDR3 is TGCAGCGTTGAAGAGGGTCCCGGGACTAGCGGGAGTCGGACCGGGGAGCTGTTTTTT. Its protein is CSVEEGPGTSGSRTGELFF.

The V and J genes are TRBV11-2 and TRBJ2-3, with TRBD2 identical over 7 bases. CDR1 SGHAT and CDR2 FQNNGV come from the germline V gene. This CDR3 comprises 16 residues. V shed 2 bases and J 2 bases; nucleotides not matched to a gene: 7. The CDR3 protein is CASSLITAGATDTQYF. CDR3 DNA: TGTGCCAGCAGCTTAATAACGGCGGGAGCCACAGATACGCAGTATTTT. The full variable domain, in which reference TRBV11-2 and TRBJ2-3 provide the parts outside the CDR3, is EAGVAQSPRYKIIEKRQSVAFWCNPISGHATLYWYQQILGQGPKLLIQFQNNGVVDDSQLPKDRFSAERLKGVDSTLKIQPAKLEDSAVYLCASSLITAGATDTQYFGPGTRLTVL.

V gene TRBV1 combines with J gene TRBJ2-5; TRBD2, as called in the table, went unchecked against the DNA. TRBV1 is tagged as a pseudogene. The CDR3 runs 16 residues. The CDR3 region has the DNA TGCACCAGCAGCCAAGATATACCTAGCGGGCAAGAGACCCAGTACTTC. Protein sequence: CTSSQDIPSGQETQYF.

The chain recombines TRBV19 with TRBJ2-7; D uncertain. Germline V gives CDR1 LNHDA, CDR2 SQIVND (reference sequence). V lost 5 bases to trimming and J lost 3 bases, with 11 bases between them. The CDR3 is 13 amino acids. The CDR3 DNA reads TGTGCCAGTAGTCGGCTAGTCAACTACGAGCAGTACTTC. This translates into CASSRLVNYEQYF.

The chain uses TRBV5-8 and TRBJ1-1; D perhaps matches TRBD1 (5 bases). The CDR3 loop spans 16 amino acids. Trimming shortened V by 5 bases and J by 7 bases, and 24 bases separated the two germline ends. Germline V gene data show CDR1 as SGHTS and CDR2 as YDEGEE. CDR3 DNA: TGTGCCAGCAGATTGCCGTTGACTACAGGCTCGCTTGAAGCTTTCTTT. Its translation is CASRLPLTTGSLEAFF.

The chain uses TRBV7-9 and TRBJ2-5; 9 bases are a match to TRBD1. In germline, CDR1 is SEHNR, CDR2 FQNEAQ (reference sequence). The CDR3 has 16 residues. J was trimmed by 2 bases and V by 5 bases; bases with no gene match: 9. The CDR3 spells CASSRPSGQGQETQYF. CDR3 bases: TGTGCCAGCAGCCGCCCATCGGGACAGGGACAAGAGACCCAGTACTTC.

The J gene is TRBJ1-2, the V gene TRBV5-1, with 10 bases identical to TRBD1. Per germline, CDR1 SGHRS and CDR2 YFSETQ. J was trimmed by 8 bases and V by 4 bases; bases with no gene match: 8. There are 14 residues in the CDR3. Here the CDR3 DNA reads TGCGCCAGCAGCATCGGGACAGGGGAGGGAGGCTACACCTTC. As protein: CASSIGTGEGGYTF.

V and J are TRBV7-9 and TRBJ2-3, with 7 bases that match TRBD1. The CDR3 has 15 amino acids. Losses at the gene ends were 4 bases for V and 2 bases for J; bases not matched to a gene: 6. Germline V lookup: CDR1 SEHNR, CDR2 FQNEAQ (reference sequence). The CDR3 DNA is TGTGCCAGCAGCTCAGGGGGAGCCCTCACAGATACGCAGTATTTT. Its translation: CASSSGGALTDTQYF. Together with reference TRBV7-9 and TRBJ2-3, the CDR3 gives the full variable domain: DTGVSQNPRHKITKRGQNVTFRCDPISEHNRLYWYRQTLGQGPEFLTYFQNEAQLEKSRLLSDRFSAERPKGSFSTLEIQRTEQGDSAMYLCASSSGGALTDTQYFGPGTRLTVL.

J is TRBJ2-1 and V is TRBV14; D is uncertain. Germline lookup yields CDR1 SGHDN and CDR2 FVKESK. The germline V and J ends were trimmed by 0 bases and 7 bases, with 13 bases remaining between them. The CDR3 loop spans 15 amino acids. In DNA form, the CDR3 reads TGTGCCAGCAGCCAAGATTTACCCAGAGAAAATGAGCAGTTCTTC. Translation gives CASSQDLPRENEQFF.

The chain links TRBV9 to TRBJ2-3, with 8 bases lining up with TRBD2. Germline values: CDR1 SGDLS, CDR2 YYNGEE. The CDR3 sequence is 16 residues long. V lost 0 bases to trimming and J lost 5 bases; unmatched junction nucleotides: 8. The chain's CDR3 is CASSVATAGGGDTQYF. The CDR3 DNA reads TGTGCCAGCAGCGTAGCTACGGCGGGGGGAGGAGATACGCAGTATTTT.

CDR3 region: CASSETGGADEQYF. The CDR3, as DNA: TGTGCCAGCAGTGAAACAGGGGGTGCCGACGAGCAGTACTTC. The J gene is TRBJ2-7, the V gene TRBV6-1; 8 bases fit TRBD1. With 2 bases clipped from V and 5 bases from J, the junction kept 5 bases outside the gene matches. In germline, CDR1 is MNHNS, CDR2 SASEGT. The CDR3 is 14 residues long.

V usage is TRBV2 and J usage is TRBJ1-5; the D gene is possibly TRBD1 (5 bases). V was clipped by 1 base and J by 4 bases, with 5 bases between them. In germline, CDR1 is SNHLY, CDR2 FYNNEI. The CDR3 is made up of 13 amino acids. CDR3 protein: CASSEGTNQPQHF. The CDR3 nucleotides are TGTGCCAGCAGTGAAGGGACAAATCAGCCCCAGCATTTT. Looking up the rest from reference TRBV2 and TRBJ1-5 gives the full variable domain: EPEVTQTPSHQVTQMGQEVILRCVPISNHLYFYWYRQILGQKVEFLVSFYNNEISEKSEIFDDQFSVERPDGSNFTLKIRSTKLEDSAMYFCASSEGTNQPQHFGDGTRLSIL.

V gene TRBV28 combines with J gene TRBJ2-1, with D possibly matching TRBD2 (5 bases). Germline V gives CDR1 MDHEN, CDR2 SYDVKM. The CDR3 covers 15 residues. Trimming removed 2 bases from V and 5 bases from J, with 13 bases in between. The CDR3 protein is CASSLPGNHNNEQFF. The CDR3 bases are TGTGCCAGCAGTTTACCGGGGAATCATAACAATGAGCAGTTCTTC.

J is TRBJ2-2 and V is TRBV4-1, with 7 positions matching TRBD2. Germline V lookup: CDR1 MGHRA, CDR2 YSYEKL. Trimming at V came to 0 bases and at J to 1 base, leaving 5 bases not matched to a gene. The CDR3 is 17 residues long. The CDR3 bases are TGCGCCAGCAGCCAAGACTTGTTAGCGGGGAACACCGGGGAGCTGTTTTTT. It translates to CASSQDLLAGNTGELFF.

The rearrangement joins TRBV28 to TRBJ2-5, with 9 bases matching TRBD2. CDR1 is MDHEN and CDR2 is SYDVKM in the germline V gene. This CDR3 spans 16 amino acids. V shed 2 bases and J 1 base; nucleotides not matched to a gene: 5. The CDR3 loop reads CASSLGAGGPQETQYF. DNA for the CDR3: TGTGCCAGCAGTTTAGGGGCGGGGGGGCCCCAAGAGACCCAGTACTTC.

The V call is TRBV30, the J call TRBJ1-1; possibly TRBD1 for D (5 bases). CDR1 is GTSNPN and CDR2 is SVGIG in the germline V gene (reference sequence). The CDR3 is 14 amino acids. The V and J ends lost 1 base and 1 base respectively, with 10 bases between them. CDR3 loop: CAWSARGGNTEAFF. The CDR3 nucleotides read TGTGCCTGGAGTGCAAGGGGAGGGAACACTGAAGCTTTCTTT.

The chain has TRBV6-5 and TRBJ2-3; 11 bases match TRBD1. V trimming: 2 bases; J trimming: 7 bases; junction bases outside the gene matches: 2. CDR1 is MNHEY and CDR2 is SVGAGI in the germline V gene. The CDR3 covers 14 residues. CDR3 loop: CASSYGDRGNTQYF. DNA of the CDR3: TGTGCCAGCAGTTACGGGGACAGGGGGAATACGCAGTATTTT.

The gene calls are TRBV6-5 and TRBJ1-2; D not resolved. CDR1 and CDR2 (germline): MNHEY, SVGAGI. The CDR3 consists of 14 residues. Trimming removed 7 bases at V and 3 bases at J, with 15 bases between. CDR3 in amino acids: CASKLSSVDYGYTF. In DNA, the CDR3 is TGTGCCAGCAAGCTGAGTTCGGTTGACTATGGCTACACCTTC.